This T cell receptor (beta chain) stems from a study of T-cell memory formation after mild COVID-19. Overall study context: There were largely donor-specific TCR clusters. Findings and limits, study-wide: Clones contracting over day 15 to 85 were CD4/CD8 balanced, with later expanders leaning CD4+. Some clones that responded turned up in pre-infection memory, which suggests that cross-reactive memory joined in.

With constant-segment primers, 5'RACE yielded cDNA libraries of TCR alpha and TCR beta that carried sample barcodes and UMIs. MiXCR was run by TCRdb on the 5' RACE reads, yielding one entry per CDR3 protein. This table holds roughly 600,000 distinct CDR3 sequences, over 15% found once. Remarks on this clonotype: Its antigen is as yet unknown.

This CDR3 has 15 amino acids. Per germline, CDR1 MNHEY and CDR2 SVGEGT. The V and J ends lost 10 bases and 4 bases respectively, with 20 bases between them. This TCR was recovered from an adult woman who had mild COVID-19 (a few samples of this study predate the infection). Cell type and time point are not known. The chain couples TRBV6-2 or TRBV6-3 to TRBJ2-1; D is uncertain. Sample: PBMCs or a T cell subset sorted from them (not recorded which). The CDR3 bases are TGTGCCACCTGGAAGTACCCAGCGCTATACAATGAGCAGTTCTTC. This gives the protein CATWKYPALYNEQFF.